A selection of T cell receptor beta chains follows, all from one sample in a study of blood T cell repertoires in COVID-19. Produced via immunoSEQ multiplex PCR; TCRdb's table is partial and in-frame only. Of 150,000 or so clones in the sample, roughly 90% were seen once. The sequencing input was peripheral blood. The origin of the receptors is a man between 60 and 75 years old with active or convalescent COVID-19. CDR3s include the opening cysteine and the closing phenylalanine or tryptophan. For some rows the clone size is stated as once, few or many, or as a class when expanded; others skip it.

len	v_gene	j_gene	abundance	CDR3aa
16	TRBV27	TRBJ1-2	once	CASSLSYASTRYGYTF
16	TRBV30	TRBJ1-6	NA	CAWSDRGGWGNSPLHF
15	TRBV21-1	TRBJ1-2	once	CASSKSGQAFYGYTF
15	TRBV5-1	TRBJ2-2	NA	CASSWDRGQTGELFF
17	TRBV29-1	TRBJ2-7	NA	CSVDNPTPGLLRYEQYF
13	TRBV3-1/TRBV3-2	TRBJ1-2	NA	CASTPTGDYGYTF
16	TRBV6-6	TRBJ2-3	many	CASSSLGTLGPDTQYF
16	TRBV6-1	TRBJ2-1	NA	CASSEARGLAGDEQFF
14	TRBV6-5	TRBJ1-2	NA	CASSYSGQAGGYTF
14	TRBV5-4	TRBJ2-1	few	CASALSGGNNEQFF
14	TRBV13	TRBJ2-7	NA	CASSSPGQVGEQYF
15	TRBV5-1	TRBJ1-3	few	CASSYGMDPGNTIYF
15	TRBV18	TRBJ1-6	NA	CASSPREGEGSPLHF
16	TRBV27	TRBJ2-3	NA	CASSLVGTGVTDTQYF
14	TRBV18	TRBJ1-5	NA	CASSLDRANQPQHF
16	TRBV7-6	TRBJ1-2	NA	CASSLLGGGVSYGYTF
14	TRBV20-1	TRBJ1-2	NA	CSASGTARTYGYTF
13	TRBV7-2	TRBJ2-1	once	CASSPSRDNEQFF
13	TRBV10-2	TRBJ1-2	NA	CASNAGTGSGYTF
15	TRBV18	TRBJ2-1	NA	CASSPRDRGDNEQFF
14	TRBV2	TRBJ2-7	NA	CASLGGGASYEQYF
17	TRBV5-4	TRBJ2-3	NA	CASSLAGSGFSTDTQYF
17	TRBV5-1	TRBJ2-3	NA	CASSLNSPTGRTDTQYF
16	TRBV7-9	TRBJ2-1	NA	CASSLVRSQTYNEQFF
13	TRBV7-9	TRBJ1-1	NA	CASSLGQAAVAFF
15	TRBV27	TRBJ2-7	NA	CASSLSPTGTYEQYF